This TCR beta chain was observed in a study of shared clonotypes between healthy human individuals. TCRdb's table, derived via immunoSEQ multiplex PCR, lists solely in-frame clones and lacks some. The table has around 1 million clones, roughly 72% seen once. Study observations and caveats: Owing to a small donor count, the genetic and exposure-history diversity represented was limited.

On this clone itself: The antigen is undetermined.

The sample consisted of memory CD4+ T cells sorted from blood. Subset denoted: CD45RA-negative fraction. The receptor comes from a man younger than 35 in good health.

The CDR3 region has the DNA TGTGCCAGCAGCCGTGAGGGACTAGCGGGGGCGGTGGGCACCGGGGAGCTGTTTTTT. This translates into CASSREGLAGAVGTGELFF. This rearrangement joins TRBV7-8 to TRBJ2-2; 14 nucleotides match TRBD2. Germline assignment: CDR1 SGHVS and CDR2 FQNEAQ. This CDR3 is built from 19 residues. V shed 5 bases and J 4 bases; nucleotides not matched to a gene: 12.